The 28 T cell receptor beta chains below were found in one sample sequenced in a study of OX40 agonist ivuxolimab in advanced cancers. The data were produced by immunoSEQ multiplex PCR, yet TCRdb's version contains in-frame clones alone and is incomplete. The table includes tens of thousands of clones, roughly 87% detected once. The specimen was CD4+ or CD8+ T cells sorted from blood, collected in a trial of the OX40 agonist ivuxolimab. Receptors were obtained from an adult with an advanced solid tumor such as melanoma, head and neck, liver or kidney cancer.

V gene TRBV19 combines with J gene TRBJ1-6, with D possibly matching TRBD1 (6 bases). Germline CDR1 reads LNHDA; CDR2 reads SQIVND (reference sequence). The V end was cut by 7 bases, the J end by 7 bases, with 14 bases between. The CDR3 covers 14 residues. CDR3: CASTLWGQNSPLHF. The DNA of the CDR3 is TGTGCCAGTACCCTATGGGGGCAGAATTCACCCCTCCACTTT.

V is TRBV7-9 and J is TRBJ1-4; unclear D gene. V was pared by 8 bases and J by 6 bases, with 19 bases between. In germline, CDR1 is SEHNR, CDR2 FQNEAQ (reference sequence). CDR3 length equals 15 residues. CDR3 sequence: CASARAQRADEKLFF. CDR3 in DNA: TGTGCCAGCGCCCGGGCTCAGAGGGCGGATGAAAAACTGTTTTTT.

The gene calls are TRBV11-1 and TRBJ1-4, with 7 bases identical to TRBD1. CDR1 SGHAT and CDR2 FQDESV come from the germline V gene (reference sequence). This CDR3 is built from 16 residues. V lost 2 bases, J lost 0 bases, and 3 bases stayed unmatched. For the CDR3, the DNA is TGTGCCAGCAGCTTAACCGGGACAGCAACTAATGAAAAACTGTTTTTT. It is translated as CASSLTGTATNEKLFF.

This clone was recorded once. This chain joins TRBV6-6 and TRBJ1-6; 7 nucleotides agree with TRBD1. CDR3 size: 15 residues. After removal of 5 bases from V and 5 bases from J, the junction contained 6 bases not matched to a gene. Germline CDR1 reads MNHNY; CDR2 reads SVGAGI (reference sequence). The CDR3 bases are TGTGCCAGCAGTCGCCGACAGGGTGATAATTCACCCCTCCACTTT. It translates to CASSRRQGDNSPLHF.

This chain links TRBV5-1 with TRBJ2-1; D possibly matches TRBD1 or TRBD2 (5 bases each). V shed 1 base and J shed 0 bases, with 11 bases lying between them. Germline V lookup: CDR1 SGHRS, CDR2 YFSETQ. The CDR3 runs 16 residues. The CDR3: CASSLIGASSYNEQFF. The CDR3 DNA is TGCGCCAGCAGCTTGATCGGGGCGAGCTCCTACAATGAGCAGTTCTTC.

Concerning this clone: Other nucleotide sequences from this sample produce the same CDR3. The V gene is TRBV6-1, the J gene TRBJ2-1; 10 bases are a match to TRBD2. Germline V gene lookup returns CDR1 MNHNS and CDR2 SASEGT. V shed 2 bases and J 7 bases; nucleotides not matched to a gene: 8. This CDR3 comprises 16 residues. CDR3 nucleotides: TGTGCCAGCAGTGAATCTCTAGCGGGAGAGCGGAATGAGCAGTTCTTC. Amino acids: CASSESLAGERNEQFF.

The chain combines TRBV29-1 with TRBJ2-6; D possibly matches TRBD1 or TRBD2 (5 bases each). CDR3 size: 13 residues. Germline V gene lookup returns CDR1 SQVTM and CDR2 ANQGSEA. Trimming pared 4 bases from V and 3 bases from J, leaving 7 bases between. The CDR3 coding sequence is TGCAGCGTTGGAGGGGATGGGGCCAACGTCCTGACTTTC. It encodes CSVGGDGANVLTF.

The rearrangement uses TRBV7-8 and TRBJ2-2; D remains ambiguous. This CDR3 spans 16 amino acids. Germline CDR1 reads SGHVS; CDR2 reads FQNEAQ. The V end lost 0 bases, the J end lost 2 bases, and 10 bases lay between the germline ends. The CDR3 DNA is TGTGCCAGCAGCTTAGCGCAGGCCCTAAACACCGGGGAGCTGTTTTTT. Residues: CASSLAQALNTGELFF.

The chain employs TRBV5-4 and TRBJ2-5; possible D gene TRBD1, 5 bases. The CDR3 runs to 15 residues. V gave up 0 bases and J gave up 1 base, with 10 bases separating them. Germline CDR1 is SGHNT and CDR2 is YYREEE (reference sequence). Written as DNA, the CDR3 is TGTGCCAGCAGCTTGGGCCACAGGATCCAAGAGACCCAGTACTTC. It encodes CASSLGHRIQETQYF.

The chain recombines TRBV7-9 with TRBJ2-5; 8 nucleotides agree with TRBD1. This CDR3 comprises 14 residues. Looked up from germline, CDR1 is SEHNR and CDR2 is FQNEAQ (reference sequence). The V gene end was trimmed by 2 bases and the J gene end by 3 bases; junction bases not matched to a gene: 2. CDR3 residues: CASSLLDREETQYF. CDR3 DNA sequence: TGTGCCAGCAGCTTATTGGACAGGGAAGAGACCCAGTACTTC.

The V call is TRBV7-6, the J call TRBJ2-7; D perhaps matches TRBD2 (5 bases). From germline, CDR1 is SGHVS and CDR2 FNYEAQ. The V end lost 5 bases, the J end lost 1 base, and 12 bases lay between the germline ends. This CDR3 comprises 14 residues. The CDR3 region has the DNA TGTGCCAGCAGCCCTGATCCGGGGTCCTACGAGCAGTACTTC. Translation gives CASSPDPGSYEQYF.

The gene calls are TRBV7-2 and TRBJ2-1; D may be TRBD2 (6 bases). The CDR3 contains 14 residues. Germline CDR1 reads SGHTA; CDR2 reads FQGNSA. The ends were cut back, 5 bases at V and 5 bases at J, with 13 bases in the middle. The CDR3 DNA follows: TGTGCCAGCAGCCGCCCCTCGGGGGACAATGAGCAGTTCTTC. This translates into CASSRPSGDNEQFF.

V gene TRBV21-1 combines with J gene TRBJ2-7; the D segment call TRBD2 is taken from the table without a DNA check. TRBV21-1 is a known pseudogene. There are 14 residues in the CDR3. The CDR3 DNA follows: TGTGCCAGCAGAGCGGGGGCTATCTCCTACGAGCAGTACTTC. Residues: CASRAGAISYEQYF.

The V call is TRBV7-7, the J call TRBJ2-5; 9 bases are shared with TRBD2. Per the germline V gene, CDR1 is SSHAT and CDR2 is FNYEAQ (reference sequence). The CDR3 sequence is 14 residues long. The CDR3 DNA is TGTGCTAGCTCGAGCGGGGGGATCCAAGAGACCCAGTACTTC. Translating gives CASSSGGIQETQYF.

The chain links TRBV7-8 to TRBJ2-1; 7 bases match TRBD2. Trimming removed 3 bases from V and 9 bases from J; junction bases left unmatched: 8. The germline V gene has CDR1 SGHVS and CDR2 FQNEAQ. CDR3 size: 14 residues. As DNA, the CDR3 is TGTGCCAGCAGCTTGGCTAGCGGTAATAGTGAGCAGTTCTTC. It translates to CASSLASGNSEQFF.

The chain has TRBV30 and TRBJ2-4; tentative D call: TRBD1 (6 bases). V was pared by 4 bases and J by 1 base, with 14 bases between. The CDR3 is 15 amino acids. Germline values: CDR1 GTSNPN, CDR2 SVGIG (reference sequence). CDR3 in DNA: TGTGCCTGGAATAAGCCGCAGGGGGCCAAAAACATTCAGTACTTC. As protein: CAWNKPQGAKNIQYF.

This chain uses TRBV7-9 with TRBJ2-3, with D perhaps being TRBD1 or TRBD2 (6 bases each). The CDR3 spans 17 residues. Germline CDR1 is SEHNR and CDR2 is FQNEAQ (reference sequence). V lost 0 bases to trimming and J lost 2 bases, with 15 bases between them. The CDR3 nucleotides read TGTGCCAGCAGCTTAGCCTCGGGGGCTCGGAACACAGATACGCAGTATTTT. Its protein product is CASSLASGARNTDTQYF.

The rearrangement links TRBV7-2 to TRBJ1-4; D remains unclear. In germline, CDR1 is SGHTA, CDR2 FQGNSA. Trimming pared 5 bases from V and 7 bases from J, leaving 14 bases between. CDR3 length: 14 amino acids. The CDR3 DNA reads as TGTGCCAGCAGCCCCAGCGGTCTTGCTGAAAAACTGTTTTTT. Its protein product is CASSPSGLAEKLFF.

This clone was seen a single time. The rearrangement uses TRBV6-6 and TRBJ1-2; the D gene is possibly TRBD1 (6 bases). The V end lost 0 bases, the J end lost 3 bases, and 11 bases lay between the germline ends. CDR1 MNHNY and CDR2 SVGAGI come from the germline V gene (reference sequence). The CDR3 has 15 amino acids. CDR3 amino acids: CASSYSGAGDYGYTF. The DNA of the CDR3 is TGTGCCAGCAGTTACTCGGGGGCAGGGGACTATGGCTACACCTTC.

This clone was recorded only once. The genes are TRBV27 and TRBJ2-7; D may be TRBD2 (6 bases). The CDR3 contains 13 residues. V was trimmed by 6 bases and J by 3 bases, leaving 12 bases between them. Germline lookup yields CDR1 MNHEY and CDR2 SMNVEV (reference sequence). CDR3 residues: CASSWDSNYEQYF. In DNA, the CDR3 is TGTGCCAGCAGCTGGGACTCGAACTACGAGCAGTACTTC.

This clone was observed a single time. This chain links TRBV19 with TRBJ2-7; 9 nucleotides align to TRBD2. Trimming cost V 6 bases and J 6 bases; bases outside gene matches: 9. Germline lookup yields CDR1 LNHDA and CDR2 SQIVND (reference sequence). There are 14 residues in the CDR3. The CDR3 bases are TGTGCCAGTAGCCCCGGGACTAGCTTTGCCGAGCAGTACTTC. This gives the protein CASSPGTSFAEQYF.

V gene TRBV19 combines with J gene TRBJ1-1; no reliable D call. Germline assignment: CDR1 LNHDA and CDR2 SQIVND (reference sequence). The length of the CDR3 is 15 residues. Trimming stripped 7 bases from V and 3 bases from J, with 18 bases between. CDR3 loop: CASNGSGRRYTEAFF. The CDR3 DNA is TGTGCCAGTAATGGCTCGGGCCGGAGGTACACTGAAGCTTTCTTT.

The chain carries TRBV5-5 and TRBJ1-2, with D uncertain. CDR3 length: 12 amino acids. Germline V lookup: CDR1 SGHKS, CDR2 YYEKEE (reference sequence). Deletions cut 0 bases from V and 1 base from J, with 1 base between. In DNA, the CDR3 is TGTGCCAGCAGCTTGGTTAACTATGGCTACACCTTC. Amino acids: CASSLVNYGYTF.

The gene calls are TRBV6-5 and TRBJ1-2; possible D gene TRBD1, 5 bases. Trimming stripped 5 bases from V and 7 bases from J, with 8 bases between. The germline gives CDR1 MNHEY, CDR2 SVGAGI. This CDR3 spans 11 amino acids. The CDR3 is CASSQGTGYTF. DNA for the CDR3: TGTGCCAGCAGTCAGGGCACTGGCTACACCTTC.

The chain has TRBV7-6 and TRBJ2-1; 10 nucleotides agree with TRBD2. J was trimmed by 4 bases and V by 1 base; bases with no gene match: 10. This CDR3 is built from 18 residues. The germline V gene encodes CDR1 SGHVS and CDR2 FNYEAQ. CDR3 residues: CASSLDGTSVGLYNEQFF. The CDR3 DNA follows: TGTGCCAGCAGCTTAGATGGGACTAGCGTTGGGCTATACAATGAGCAGTTCTTC.

The chain joins TRBV7-2 to TRBJ1-1; the D gene is possibly TRBD1 (6 bases). This CDR3 contains 14 residues. The V and J ends lost 7 bases and 0 bases respectively, with 12 bases between them. Germline CDR1 SGHTA, CDR2 FQGNSA. The CDR3 reads CASMGGPVNTEAFF. The CDR3 coding sequence is TGTGCCAGCATGGGGGGGCCCGTGAACACTGAAGCTTTCTTT.

In its sample, this clone was seen once. The rearrangement links TRBV12-1 to TRBJ1-2. TRBV12-1 is a pseudogene. This CDR3 is built from 12 residues. CDR3 protein: CASSLGERGYTF. The CDR3 DNA follows: TGTGCCAGCAGCTTGGGGGAGCGGGGCTACACCTTC.

The chain joins TRBV28 to TRBJ2-7, with 8 bases lining up with TRBD2. The CDR3 has 14 residues. Germline V lookup: CDR1 MDHEN, CDR2 SYDVKM. Trimming removed 7 bases from V and 4 bases from J; junction bases left unmatched: 9. The chain's CDR3 is CASTLPGLVYEQYF. The CDR3 coding sequence is TGTGCCAGCACCCTTCCGGGACTAGTTTACGAGCAGTACTTC.